The following is a TCR beta chain sequence with its context. Assay: immunoSEQ multiplex PCR; the TCRdb copy retains only in-frame clones and omits some. The top ten clones hold approximately 2% of a sample with roughly 280,000 clones, about 86% of them seen once. This entry belongs to a study of blood T cell repertoires in COVID-19. Study at large: The samples span acute and convalescent COVID-19 from the United States, Italy and Spain.

Sequencing input: peripheral blood. The clonotype originates from a man under 40 with active or convalescent COVID-19.

The DNA for the CDR3 is TGCGCCAGCAGCCGGCTGACTAGCCCCCCCAGCGGGAACACCGGGGAGCTGTTTTTT. Encoded protein: CASSRLTSPPSGNTGELFF. The V call is TRBV4-3, the J call TRBJ2-2, with 7 bases fitting TRBD2. The CDR3 loop spans 19 amino acids. The V gene's germline CDR1 is LGHNA and CDR2 YSLEER. The V segment lost 4 bases and the J segment 1 base; nucleotides outside the gene matches: 15.